This TCR beta chain derives from a study of cytomegalovirus exposure and HLA in healthy donors. Study as a whole: Most donors, roughly 84% of approximately 400 genotyped, fell in the Caucasian-associated ancestry cluster.

This clone was counted only a few times. The V and J ends lost 4 bases and 7 bases respectively, with 10 bases between them. The CDR3 totals 12 residues. Germline CDR1 and CDR2: LNHNV and YYDKDF (reference sequence). PCR primers comprised 60 Vbeta and 13 Jbeta primers. Assay: immunoSEQ multiplex PCR; the TCRdb copy retains only in-frame clones and omits some. The profile covers about 120,000 clones, with more than 65% appearing a single time and approximately 1.5% taken by the ten largest. The donors were healthy bone marrow donors. J is TRBJ1-2 and V is TRBV15, with D hard to call. This clonotype was sampled from a woman under 30 in good health and CMV-seronegative. The sample comprised PBMCs. The CDR3 sequence: CATSNSIGGYTF. As DNA, the CDR3 is TGTGCCACCAGCAACTCCATCGGTGGCTACACCTTC.